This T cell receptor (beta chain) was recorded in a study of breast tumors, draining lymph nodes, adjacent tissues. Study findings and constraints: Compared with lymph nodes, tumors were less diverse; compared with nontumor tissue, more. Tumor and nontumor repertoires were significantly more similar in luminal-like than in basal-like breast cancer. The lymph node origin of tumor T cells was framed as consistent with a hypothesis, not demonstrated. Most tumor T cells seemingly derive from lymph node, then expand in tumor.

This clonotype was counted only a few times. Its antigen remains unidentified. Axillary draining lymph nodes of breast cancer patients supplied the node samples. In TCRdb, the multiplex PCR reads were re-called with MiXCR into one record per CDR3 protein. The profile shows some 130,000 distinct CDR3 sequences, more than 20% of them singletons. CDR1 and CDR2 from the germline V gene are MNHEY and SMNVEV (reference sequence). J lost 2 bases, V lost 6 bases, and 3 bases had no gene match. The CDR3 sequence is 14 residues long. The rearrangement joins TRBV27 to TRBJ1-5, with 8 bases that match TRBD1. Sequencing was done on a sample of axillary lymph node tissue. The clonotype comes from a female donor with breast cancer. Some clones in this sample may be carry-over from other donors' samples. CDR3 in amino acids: CASSLQGGNQPQHF. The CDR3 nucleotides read TGTGCCAGCAGCCTACAGGGGGGCAATCAGCCCCAGCATTTT.